A selection of T cell receptor beta chains follows, all from one sample in a study of immune evolution from preneoplasia to lung adenocarcinoma. Repertoires were generated with immunoSEQ multiplex PCR, while TCRdb's copy carries only in-frame clones and drops some. The sample shows fewer than 3,000 clones, 65% to 90% of them seen only once. Material for sequencing was FFPE adjacent normal lung tissue. Every receptor here comes from a person aged 55 to 79 with lung adenocarcinoma. The CDR3 runs from the conserved cysteine through the conserved F or W. Fields, in order: J gene, D gene, V gene, clone size, CDR3 protein, CDR3 DNA. D genes are given only for firm matches. Expanded clones are given a class, and other clones once, few, many or no size at all.

j_call: TRBJ1-4
d_call: TRBD1
v_call: TRBV4-2
clone_size: -
cdr3_aa: CASSQTTGSGEKLFF
cdr3_nt: TGTGCCAGCAGCCAAACGACAGGGAGTGGTGAAAAACTGTTTTTT

j_call: TRBJ1-6
d_call: TRBD1
v_call: TRBV7-9
clone_size: -
cdr3_aa: CASSRTGNSPLHF
cdr3_nt: TGTGCCAGCTCGAGGACAGGGAATTCACCCCTCCACTTT

j_call: TRBJ1-4
d_call: TRBD1
v_call: TRBV6-6
clone_size: once
cdr3_aa: CASSSSGTGIKLFF
cdr3_nt: TGTGCCAGCAGTTCCTCCGGGACAGGGATCAAACTGTTTTTT

j_call: TRBJ2-1
d_call: -
v_call: TRBV18
clone_size: -
cdr3_aa: CASSPLITAEQFF
cdr3_nt: TGTGCCAGCTCACCACTTATTACGGCTGAGCAGTTCTTC

j_call: TRBJ2-7
d_call: TRBD2
v_call: TRBV10-1
clone_size: few
cdr3_aa: CASFVRTSAYEQYF
cdr3_nt: TGCGCCAGCTTTGTTAGGACTAGCGCCTACGAGCAGTACTTC

j_call: TRBJ1-5
d_call: TRBD1
v_call: TRBV30
clone_size: -
cdr3_aa: CAWSRDSNQPQHF
cdr3_nt: TGTGCCTGGAGTCGGGACAGTAATCAGCCCCAGCATTTT

j_call: TRBJ2-7
d_call: -
v_call: TRBV6-5
clone_size: -
cdr3_aa: CASSYSRGGEQYF
cdr3_nt: TGTGCCAGCAGTTACTCGAGAGGCGGGGAGCAGTACTTC

j_call: TRBJ1-2
d_call: TRBD1
v_call: TRBV5-1
clone_size: -
cdr3_aa: CASSLRQGENYGYTF
cdr3_nt: TGCGCCAGCAGCCTTCGACAGGGTGAAAACTATGGCTACACCTTC

j_call: TRBJ2-7
d_call: -
v_call: TRBV11-2
clone_size: -
cdr3_aa: CASSLDHGGPAGEQYF
cdr3_nt: TGTGCCAGCAGCTTAGATCACGGGGGGCCCGCTGGGGAGCAGTACTTC

j_call: TRBJ2-3
d_call: -
v_call: TRBV18
clone_size: once
cdr3_aa: CASSGGVTDTQYF
cdr3_nt: TGTGCCAGCTCAGGGGGTGTCACAGATACGCAGTATTTT

j_call: TRBJ2-5
d_call: TRBD1
v_call: TRBV27
clone_size: -
cdr3_aa: CASRSAGTGALAQYF
cdr3_nt: TGTGCCAGCAGGTCCGCCGGGACAGGAGCCTTGGCCCAGTACTTC

j_call: TRBJ1-1
d_call: -
v_call: TRBV7-9
clone_size: -
cdr3_aa: CASSFRQANTEAFF
cdr3_nt: TGTGCCAGCAGCTTCAGACAGGCGAACACTGAAGCTTTCTTT

j_call: TRBJ2-5
d_call: TRBD2
v_call: TRBV9
clone_size: -
cdr3_aa: CASSANSGLAGETQYF
cdr3_nt: TGTGCCAGCAGTGCAAACTCGGGACTAGCTGGAGAGACCCAGTACTTC

j_call: TRBJ2-1
d_call: -
v_call: TRBV29-1
clone_size: -
cdr3_aa: CSVEDKPGTQFF
cdr3_nt: TGCAGCGTTGAAGATAAGCCGGGAACACAGTTCTTC

j_call: TRBJ2-2
d_call: -
v_call: TRBV6-6
clone_size: -
cdr3_aa: CASTNTGELFF
cdr3_nt: TGTGCCAGCACCAACACCGGGGAGCTGTTTTTT

j_call: TRBJ2-7
d_call: TRBD1
v_call: TRBV7-9
clone_size: -
cdr3_aa: CASSGSRTGGYEQYF
cdr3_nt: TGTGCCAGCAGCGGATCCAGGACAGGGGGCTACGAGCAGTACTTC

j_call: TRBJ1-5
d_call: -
v_call: TRBV6-6
clone_size: few
cdr3_aa: CASSSNGGQPQHF
cdr3_nt: TGTGCCAGCAGTTCCAACGGGGGTCAGCCCCAGCATTTT

j_call: TRBJ2-7
d_call: -
v_call: TRBV28
clone_size: -
cdr3_aa: CASQGSSYEQYF
cdr3_nt: TGTGCCAGCCAGGGGAGTTCCTACGAGCAGTACTTC

j_call: TRBJ2-7
d_call: TRBD2
v_call: TRBV28
clone_size: few
cdr3_aa: CASMTSGSDEQYF
cdr3_nt: TGTGCCAGCATGACTAGCGGGAGTGATGAGCAGTACTTC

j_call: TRBJ1-2
d_call: -
v_call: TRBV6-1
clone_size: -
cdr3_aa: CASSQSTYGYTF
cdr3_nt: TGTGCCAGCAGTCAGAGCACGTATGGCTACACCTTC

j_call: TRBJ1-1
d_call: TRBD1
v_call: TRBV2
clone_size: -
cdr3_aa: CASSKNDRGTPEAFF
cdr3_nt: TGTGCCAGCAGTAAAAATGACAGGGGGACCCCTGAAGCTTTCTTT

j_call: TRBJ2-2
d_call: -
v_call: TRBV7-8
clone_size: -
cdr3_aa: CASSIRSWDSNTGELFF
cdr3_nt: TGTGCCAGCAGCATCCGTTCGTGGGACTCAAACACCGGGGAGCTGTTTTTT

j_call: TRBJ1-3
d_call: -
v_call: TRBV14
clone_size: once
cdr3_aa: CASSPAAGNTIYF
cdr3_nt: TGTGCCAGCAGCCCAGCGGCGGGAAACACCATATATTTT